The clone carrying this T cell receptor beta chain was detected once. The germline V gene has CDR1 SGHTS and CDR2 YDEGEE. V was trimmed by 4 bases and J by 0 bases, leaving 14 bases between them. This CDR3 contains 16 residues. These data are taken from a study of cytomegalovirus exposure and HLA in healthy donors. Assay used: immunoSEQ multiplex PCR; TCRdb lists only in-frame clones, some missing. The sample shows about 56,000 clones, about 92% of them seen only once. The clonotype was recovered from a man aged 18 to 29 in good health and CMV-seronegative. The sequenced sample was PBMCs. The rearrangement joins TRBV5-8 to TRBJ2-1; D perhaps matches TRBD1 (6 bases). The CDR3 spells CASSPWRTDSYNEQFF. In nucleotides, the CDR3 is TGTGCCAGCAGCCCCTGGAGGACAGACTCCTACAATGAGCAGTTCTTC.